This T cell receptor beta chain was profiled in a study of lymphopenia after photon versus proton radiotherapy. Findings and caveats of the study: Relative stability marked proton patients; photon patients lost diversity and naive cells.

Assay: immunoSEQ multiplex PCR; the TCRdb copy retains only in-frame clones and omits some. The data contain about 33,000 clones, 90% of them seen just once; the ten biggest clones take up 5.5% to 7.5%. On this clone itself: The antigen is not known.

The sample in question was peripheral blood, obtained from a patient treated with photon-based radiotherapy. The receptor was isolated from a woman in her 50s with pancreatic cancer.

CDR3 DNA: TGTGCCAGTAGTGGGACAGGGGGTCAGCCCCAGCATTTT. Encoded protein: CASSGTGGQPQHF. The chain has TRBV19 and TRBJ1-5, with 11 bases fitting TRBD1. CDR3 length: 13 residues. The V gene end was trimmed by 5 bases and the J gene end by 6 bases; junction bases not matched to a gene: 0. Germline V lookup: CDR1 LNHDA, CDR2 SQIVND (reference sequence). Complete variable domain (other parts from reference TRBV19 and TRBJ1-5): DGGITQSPKYLFRKEGQNVTLSCEQNLNHDAMYWYRQDPGQGLRLIYYSQIVNDFQKGDIAEGYSVSREKKESFPLTVTSAQKNPTAFYLCASSGTGGQPQHFGDGTRLSIL.